Below, 21 T cell receptor beta chains from the same sample are listed, as sequenced in a study of blood T cell repertoires in COVID-19. The table came from immunoSEQ multiplex PCR; TCRdb's copy has only in-frame clones and leaves some out. The table has 310,000 or so clones, more than 75% seen once. Sequenced sample: peripheral blood. These receptor sequences come from a man between 50 and 59 years old with active or convalescent COVID-19.

The chain links TRBV18 to TRBJ2-1, with 11 bases matching TRBD2. The V segment lost 1 base and the J segment 9 bases; nucleotides outside the gene matches: 14. The CDR3 is made up of 18 amino acids. CDR1 and CDR2 from the germline V gene are KGHSH and LQKENI. The CDR3 protein is CASSPRTLAGEGGVEQFF. CDR3 nucleotide sequence: TGTGCCAGCTCACCACGTACACTAGCGGGAGAAGGCGGTGTTGAGCAGTTCTTC.

The chain combines TRBV30 with TRBJ2-3; D remains unclear. CDR1 GTSNPN and CDR2 SVGIG come from the germline V gene (reference sequence). V shed 4 bases and J shed 2 bases, with 7 bases lying between them. The CDR3 has 12 residues. The DNA for the CDR3 is TGTGCCTGGACGAGAGACACAGATACGCAGTATTTT. Amino acid sequence: CAWTRDTDTQYF.

The J gene is TRBJ1-2, the V gene TRBV5-1; 9 bases are shared with TRBD1. CDR1 is SGHRS, CDR2 YFSETQ, per germline. After removal of 5 bases from V and 7 bases from J, the junction contained 6 bases not matched to a gene. The CDR3 length is 13 residues. CDR3: CASSTGQGFGYTF. CDR3 DNA: TGCGCCAGCAGTACCGGACAGGGGTTTGGCTACACCTTC.

CDR3 bases: TGCAGCGTTACAGGGGAGAACACTGAAGCTTTCTTT. Translation gives CSVTGENTEAFF. The J gene is TRBJ1-1, the V gene TRBV29-1; 7 positions match TRBD1. CDR1 and CDR2 (germline): SQVTM, ANQGSEA. The V gene end was trimmed by 5 bases and the J gene end by 1 base; junction bases not matched to a gene: 1. The CDR3 has 12 amino acids.

The rearrangement uses TRBV18 and TRBJ1-3; 9 bases are a match to TRBD1. J was trimmed by 6 bases and V by 8 bases; bases with no gene match: 5. CDR1 and CDR2 from the germline V gene are KGHSH and LQKENI. This CDR3 has 13 amino acids. The CDR3 loop is CASTQGAENTIYF. The CDR3 coding sequence is TGTGCCAGCACACAGGGGGCTGAAAACACCATATATTTT.

The J gene is TRBJ2-5, the V gene TRBV5-1; the D is unclear. This CDR3 has 13 amino acids. The germline gives CDR1 SGHRS, CDR2 YFSETQ. Trimming cost V 1 base and J 3 bases, with 7 bases left between them. The CDR3 region has the DNA TGCGCCAGCAGCTTGTTCCCTGAAGAGACCCAGTACTTC. This sequence encodes CASSLFPEETQYF.

This chain connects TRBV9 to TRBJ1-3; 8 nucleotides align to TRBD1. V was clipped by 3 bases and J by 4 bases; unmatched bases: 12. Germline V gene data show CDR1 as SGDLS and CDR2 as YYNGEE. This CDR3 has 17 residues. Here the CDR3 reads CASSATTGTGFGNTIYF. The DNA of the CDR3 is TGTGCCAGCAGCGCAACAACCGGGACAGGTTTCGGAAACACCATATATTTT.

The chain links TRBV7-9 to TRBJ1-1; TRBD1 might be the D (6 bases). Deletions cut 5 bases from V and 7 bases from J, with 17 bases between. Germline CDR1 and CDR2: SEHNR and FQNEAQ (reference sequence). The CDR3 is 14 amino acids. The CDR3 nucleotides are TGTGCCAGCAGCCCCATTTCCGGGACAAATGAAGCTTTCTTT. Its protein is CASSPISGTNEAFF.

There are a few counts of this clone. V is TRBV2 and J is TRBJ2-1; tentative D call: TRBD2 (5 bases). CDR1 and CDR2 from the germline V gene are SNHLY and FYNNEI. This CDR3 contains 11 residues. V gave up 7 bases and J gave up 8 bases, with 9 bases separating them. CDR3 sequence (DNA): TGTGCCAGCAACCTAGCAGATGAGCAGTTCTTC. It translates to CASNLADEQFF. The entire variable domain, with the rest obtained from reference TRBV2 and TRBJ2-1, is as follows: EPEVTQTPSHQVTQMGQEVILRCVPISNHLYFYWYRQILGQKVEFLVSFYNNEISEKSEIFDDQFSVERPDGSNFTLKIRSTKLEDSAMYFCASNLADEQFFGPGTRLTVL.

The rearrangement joins TRBV5-1 to TRBJ1-2, with 10 bases matching TRBD1. After removal of 3 bases from V and 6 bases from J, the junction contained 2 bases not matched to a gene. The CDR3 sequence is 13 residues long. Germline CDR1 and CDR2: SGHRS and YFSETQ. Here the CDR3 DNA reads TGCGCCAGCAGCTCGACAGGGGGCGATGGCTACACCTTC. Translation gives CASSSTGGDGYTF.

This clone was recorded once. This chain's CDR3 is CSVGTPSEAFF. Written as DNA, the CDR3 is TGCAGCGTCGGGACACCCTCTGAAGCTTTCTTT. The chain is built from TRBV29-1 and TRBJ1-1, with D perhaps matching TRBD1 (6 bases). The CDR3 covers 11 residues. Between the trimmed V and J ends, which lost 6 bases and 6 bases, there was a span of 11 bases. Germline CDR1 reads SQVTM; CDR2 reads ANQGSEA.

The rearrangement uses TRBV4-3 and TRBJ2-5; perhaps TRBD1 as D (6 bases). This CDR3 comprises 15 residues. From germline, CDR1 is LGHNA and CDR2 YSLEER. Trimming shortened V by 0 bases and J by 3 bases, and 11 bases separated the two germline ends. The CDR3 sequence is CASSQDGDIEETQYF. The CDR3 nucleotides read TGCGCCAGCAGCCAAGATGGGGACATAGAAGAGACCCAGTACTTC.

V gene TRBV5-5 combines with J gene TRBJ1-2, with TRBD1 matching 7 bases. The CDR3 spans 14 residues. Germline lookup yields CDR1 SGHKS and CDR2 YYEKEE (reference sequence). V shed 5 bases, J shed 5 bases, and the junction held 9 bases outside the gene matches. CDR3 in amino acids: CASSLGQVVYGYTF. The CDR3, as DNA: TGTGCCAGCAGTCTAGGACAGGTCGTGTATGGCTACACCTTC.

V and J are TRBV5-5 and TRBJ1-2, with TRBD1 identical over 7 bases. V gave up 3 bases and J gave up 2 bases; unmatched junction bases: 7. The CDR3 extends over 15 amino acids. CDR1 and CDR2 from the germline V gene are SGHKS and YYEKEE (reference sequence). The CDR3 loop reads CASSSEQTGNYGYTF. The CDR3 nucleotides read TGTGCCAGCAGCTCGGAACAGACAGGGAACTATGGCTACACCTTC.

The J gene is TRBJ2-2, the V gene TRBV10-3; D remains unclear. This CDR3 contains 13 residues. Trimming pared 5 bases from V and 1 base from J, leaving 5 bases between. Germline CDR1 and CDR2: ENHRY and SYGVKD. CDR3 in DNA: TGTGCCATCAGTCCCAAGAACACCGGGGAGCTGTTTTTT. Protein sequence: CAISPKNTGELFF.

The V and J genes are TRBV7-9 and TRBJ2-7; 9 nucleotides agree with TRBD2. Looked up from germline, CDR1 is SEHNR and CDR2 is FQNEAQ (reference sequence). This CDR3 is built from 14 residues. V shed 7 bases, J shed 6 bases, and the junction held 10 bases outside the gene matches. Here the CDR3 reads CASTRAGGEAEQYF. The CDR3 DNA reads TGTGCCAGCACCAGGGCGGGAGGGGAAGCCGAGCAGTACTTC. Full variable domain (remainder filled in from reference TRBV7-9 and TRBJ2-7): DTGVSQNPRHKITKRGQNVTFRCDPISEHNRLYWYRQTLGQGPEFLTYFQNEAQLEKSRLLSDRFSAERPKGSFSTLEIQRTEQGDSAMYLCASTRAGGEAEQYFGPGTRLTVT.

V gene TRBV6-5 combines with J gene TRBJ1-2, with 9 bases fitting TRBD1. J gave up 8 bases and V 4 bases, and 2 bases lay outside the gene matches. Germline V gene sequence: CDR1 MNHEY, CDR2 SVGAGI. This CDR3 has 12 residues. CDR3 sequence: CASSSTGGGYTF. The CDR3 DNA reads TGTGCCAGCAGTTCCACAGGGGGCGGCTACACCTTC.

The rearrangement uses TRBV6-5 and TRBJ1-2, with 7 bases lining up with TRBD1. Germline CDR1 reads MNHEY; CDR2 reads SVGAGI. The CDR3 has 15 amino acids. V shed 6 bases, J shed 2 bases, and the junction held 9 bases outside the gene matches. The CDR3 loop is CASRPETGSNYGYTF. CDR3 DNA sequence: TGTGCCAGCAGACCCGAGACAGGGAGCAACTATGGCTACACCTTC.

This clone has more than one count but fewer than ten. The chain has TRBV5-1 and TRBJ2-7; the match to TRBD1 covers 9 bases. CDR3 length: 14 residues. CDR1 and CDR2 (germline): SGHRS, YFSETQ. The ends lost 4 bases at V and 0 bases at J; junction bases unmatched: 2. DNA for the CDR3: TGCGCCAGCAGCCGGGACAGGGCCTCCTACGAGCAGTACTTC. The encoded protein is CASSRDRASYEQYF.

This chain connects TRBV6-6 to TRBJ1-1; D is possibly TRBD1 (6 bases). Germline loops: CDR1 MNHNY, CDR2 SVGAGI (reference sequence). There are 12 residues in the CDR3. Deletions cut 2 bases from V and 7 bases from J, with 8 bases between. The CDR3 region has the DNA TGTGCCAGCAGTTACCCGACAGGTGAAGCTTTCTTT. Protein: CASSYPTGEAFF.

V is TRBV19 and J is TRBJ2-5, with 10 bases lining up with TRBD2. Trimming at V came to 1 base and at J to 1 base, leaving 9 bases not matched to a gene. Germline values: CDR1 LNHDA, CDR2 SQIVND (reference sequence). There are 18 residues in the CDR3. Written as DNA, the CDR3 is TGTGCCAGTAGTATAGGGGGGCTTGGACTAGCGGCCCAAGAGACCCAGTACTTC. This sequence encodes CASSIGGLGLAAQETQYF. Filled out from reference TRBV19 and TRBJ2-5, the complete variable domain reads DGGITQSPKYLFRKEGQNVTLSCEQNLNHDAMYWYRQDPGQGLRLIYYSQIVNDFQKGDIAEGYSVSREKKESFPLTVTSAQKNPTAFYLCASSIGGLGLAAQETQYFGPGTRLLVL.